The clone carrying this T cell receptor (beta chain) was counted a few times. Its cognate antigen is unknown. The data originate from a study of response to subunit inactivated influenza vaccine. Points from the study as a whole: After each seasonal influenza vaccination, few new T cells are recruited, the authors suggested.

Using its own MiXCR run on the RT-PCR reads, TCRdb lists one record per CDR3 protein. The data show some 600,000 distinct CDR3 sequences, 14% seen once. After removal of 5 bases from V and 3 bases from J, the junction contained 9 bases not matched to a gene. The CDR3 extends over 15 amino acids. Looked up from germline, CDR1 is SGHRS and CDR2 is YFSETQ. The sample in question was PBMCs from blood, obtained around 15 days before vaccination. The TCR sequence derives from a man aged 45-65 years who received an inactivated influenza vaccine. This rearrangement joins TRBV5-1 to TRBJ2-7, with 9 positions matching TRBD1. CDR3 amino acids: CASRSTGTGIYEQYF. CDR3 nucleotide sequence: TGCGCCAGCAGAAGTACCGGGACAGGGATCTACGAGCAGTACTTC.